A single sample is the source of the 24 T cell receptor beta chains below, sequenced in a study of shared T cell receptors in the human thymus. Libraries were prepared by immunoSEQ multiplex PCR; TCRdb keeps only in-frame clonotypes and omits some of them. The data hold some 720,000 clones, with around 87% observed a single time. The same data also went into a second study, on human thymus T cells.

The source material was thymocytes. The receptor set was obtained from a boy younger than two with a congenital heart defect.

This chain joins TRBV7-6 and TRBJ1-2; TRBD1 agrees at 7 bases. The CDR3 has 16 amino acids. J gave up 0 bases and V 5 bases, and 9 bases lay outside the gene matches. The germline gives CDR1 SGHVS, CDR2 FNYEAQ. The CDR3 loop reads CASSRIPGQTNYGYTF. CDR3 DNA sequence: TGTGCCAGCAGCCGAATCCCGGGACAGACTAACTATGGCTACACCTTC.

The genes are TRBV28 and TRBJ2-1, with D possibly being TRBD1 (6 bases). The CDR3 is 13 residues long. In germline, CDR1 is MDHEN, CDR2 SYDVKM. The V and J ends lost 2 bases and 8 bases respectively, with 10 bases between them. The CDR3 reads CASSLGRGYEQFF. Here the CDR3 DNA reads TGTGCCAGCAGTTTAGGCAGGGGCTATGAGCAGTTCTTC.

This chain connects TRBV12-5 to TRBJ1-2; D possibly corresponds to TRBD1 (5 bases). Germline V CDR1 and CDR2: LGHNT, FRNRAP. The ends were cut back, 5 bases at V and 7 bases at J, with 20 bases in the middle. The CDR3 has 15 amino acids. CDR3 protein: CASGRTSGHPRGYTF. For the CDR3, the DNA is TGTGCTAGTGGTCGAACCTCTGGACATCCTCGTGGCTACACCTTC.

The V call is TRBV15, the J call TRBJ2-3; 10 bases are a match to TRBD2. V shed 2 bases and J 9 bases; nucleotides not matched to a gene: 11. CDR3 length equals 16 residues. From germline, CDR1 is LNHNV and CDR2 YYDKDF (reference sequence). Written as DNA, the CDR3 is TGTGCCACCAGCAGACAAAGGCTAGCGGGAGAAGGCACGCAGTATTTT. Its translation is CATSRQRLAGEGTQYF.

The chain uses TRBV5-1 and TRBJ1-4; tentatively, D is TRBD1 (5 bases). The ends were cut back, 2 bases at V and 6 bases at J, with 11 bases in the middle. Germline CDR1 and CDR2: SGHRS and YFSETQ. The length of the CDR3 is 14 residues. The CDR3 spells CASSFRAPDEKLFF. For the CDR3, the DNA is TGCGCCAGCAGCTTCAGGGCCCCGGATGAAAAACTGTTTTTT.

There are a few counts of this clone. This CDR3 is CASSGWGGTSGREGEQFF. For the CDR3, the DNA is TGTGCCAGCAGCGGGTGGGGCGGGACTAGCGGGAGAGAGGGTGAGCAGTTCTTC. The V gene is TRBV7-2, the J gene TRBJ2-1; 14 bases align to TRBD2. The V and J ends lost 5 bases and 9 bases, in that order; junction bases with no gene match: 15. The germline V gene encodes CDR1 SGHTA and CDR2 FQGNSA. The CDR3 has 18 residues. Full variable domain (outside the CDR3, taken from reference TRBV7-2 and TRBJ2-1): GAGVSQSPSNKVTEKGKDVELRCDPISGHTALYWYRQSLGQGLEFLIYFQGNSAPDKSGLPSDRFSAERTGGSVSTLTIQRTQQEDSAVYLCASSGWGGTSGREGEQFFGPGTRLTVL.

The chain links TRBV11-2 to TRBJ2-1; 9 nucleotides line up with TRBD2. Unmatched junction bases numbered 8, after V lost 1 base and J lost 10 bases. Germline V lookup: CDR1 SGHAT, CDR2 FQNNGV. This CDR3 comprises 15 residues. CDR3 in DNA: TGTGCCAGCAGCTTAGGCACTAGCGGGTTTCGGGAGCAGTTCTTC. Encoded protein: CASSLGTSGFREQFF.

This rearrangement joins TRBV10-1 to TRBJ2-3; TRBD2 matches at 7 bases. The CDR3 sequence is 16 residues long. CDR1 is WNHNN, CDR2 SYGVQD, per germline (reference sequence). V dropped 6 bases and J dropped 0; count of bases not matched to a gene: 9. The CDR3 DNA reads as TGCGCCAGCAGGACTGGGGAGCGGGATAGCACAGATACGCAGTATTTT. It codes for CASRTGERDSTDTQYF.

The J gene is TRBJ2-3, the V gene TRBV25-1; 10 bases match TRBD2. J lost 2 bases, V lost 3 bases, and 8 bases had no gene match. Germline values: CDR1 MGHDK, CDR2 SYGVNS. The CDR3 is made up of 17 amino acids. The CDR3 protein is CASSESLTSGVTDTQYF. In DNA, the CDR3 is TGTGCCAGCAGTGAGAGCCTCACTAGCGGGGTCACAGATACGCAGTATTTT.

V usage is TRBV4-2 and J usage is TRBJ1-4, with D possibly being TRBD1 (5 bases). The germline CDR1 and CDR2 sequences are LGHNA and YNFKEQ. Between the trimmed V and J ends, which lost 1 base and 5 bases, there was a span of 14 bases. The CDR3 runs 16 residues. The CDR3, as DNA: TGTGCCAGCAGCCAAGTTTTGGGGCGGTGGAATGAAAAACTGTTTTTT. This gives the protein CASSQVLGRWNEKLFF.

This clone was counted once. This chain uses TRBV27 with TRBJ2-4; TRBD2 aligns across 8 bases. Germline V gene data show CDR1 as MNHEY and CDR2 as SMNVEV (reference sequence). V gave up 6 bases and J gave up 5 bases; unmatched junction bases: 3. The CDR3 runs 13 residues. The CDR3 region is CASRPAGENIQYF. CDR3 in DNA: TGTGCCAGCAGACCAGCGGGAGAAAACATTCAGTACTTC.

The chain employs TRBV10-1 and TRBJ1-1; 9 nucleotides match TRBD1. V shed 0 bases, J shed 0 bases, and the junction held 11 bases outside the gene matches. In germline, CDR1 is WNHNN, CDR2 SYGVQD (reference sequence). The CDR3 is 19 amino acids. The CDR3 bases are TGCGCCAGCAGTGAGTCGCCCGGACAGGGGTCAGACATGAACACTGAAGCTTTCTTT. Protein sequence: CASSESPGQGSDMNTEAFF.

The chain is built from TRBV14 and TRBJ2-7; 9 positions agree with TRBD1. CDR3 length: 13 amino acids. CDR1 is SGHDN, CDR2 FVKESK, per germline. V trimming: 5 bases; J trimming: 5 bases; junction bases outside the gene matches: 4. This CDR3 reads CASSRQGGHEQYF. The CDR3 DNA is TGTGCCAGCAGCAGACAGGGGGGACACGAGCAGTACTTC.

The chain recombines TRBV6-1 with TRBJ2-6, with D possibly matching TRBD1 (6 bases). Trimming shortened V by 1 base and J by 12 bases, and 13 bases separated the two germline ends. Germline V gene sequence: CDR1 MNHNS, CDR2 SASEGT. CDR3 length: 14 residues. The CDR3 sequence is CASSEVDSPPVLTF. CDR3 nucleotide sequence: TGTGCCAGCAGTGAAGTGGACAGTCCCCCCGTCCTGACTTTC.

CDR3 nucleotides: TGTGCCAGCAGCCGGGATTCGATAGGCCACTACGAGCAGTACTTC. Its translation: CASSRDSIGHYEQYF. The V and J genes are TRBV5-6 and TRBJ2-7, with a tentative D call TRBD2 (5 bases). Deletions cut 4 bases from V and 3 bases from J, with 17 bases between. CDR1 and CDR2 from the germline V gene are SGHDT and YYEEEE. The CDR3 is made up of 15 amino acids.

The J gene is TRBJ1-5, the V gene TRBV4-2, with 7 bases lining up with TRBD1. This CDR3 has 18 amino acids. With 0 bases clipped from V and 2 bases from J, the junction kept 10 bases outside the gene matches. Germline assignment: CDR1 LGHNA and CDR2 YNFKEQ. The CDR3 loop reads CASSQDSSGGEGNQPQHF. CDR3 nucleotide sequence: TGTGCCAGCAGCCAAGATTCGTCAGGGGGAGAGGGCAATCAGCCCCAGCATTTT.

The rearrangement links TRBV27 to TRBJ2-7, with 13 nucleotides matching TRBD2. The germline gives CDR1 MNHEY, CDR2 SMNVEV (reference sequence). The V and J ends lost 8 bases and 3 bases, in that order; junction bases with no gene match: 7. CDR3 length: 15 residues. For the CDR3, the DNA is TGTGCCAGCCTCCACTGGACTAGCGGGAGCTACGAGCAGTACTTC. It codes for CASLHWTSGSYEQYF.

CDR3 DNA sequence: TGTGCCAGCAGTCACCAGGATTGGGAAAAACTGTTTTTT. It codes for CASSHQDWEKLFF. The chain has TRBV6-5 and TRBJ1-4; D unresolved. CDR1 and CDR2 (germline): MNHEY, SVGAGI. Trimming removed 5 bases at V and 8 bases at J, with 12 bases between. The CDR3 length is 13 residues.

The V call is TRBV4-3, the J call TRBJ2-7; 10 bases are shared with TRBD2. Losses at the gene ends were 0 bases for V and 3 bases for J; bases not matched to a gene: 11. This CDR3 region has 18 residues. CDR1 and CDR2 (germline): LGHNA, YSLEER. The CDR3 DNA sequence: TGCGCCAGCAGCCAAGATCATGAGGAGGCTAGCGGGAGCTACGAGCAGTACTTC. Protein: CASSQDHEEASGSYEQYF.

This chain connects TRBV10-3 to TRBJ1-1; 7 positions match TRBD1. There are 12 residues in the CDR3. Germline trimming cut 8 bases from V and 4 bases from J; bases unmatched to any gene: 4. Germline loops: CDR1 ENHRY, CDR2 SYGVKD. CDR3 residues: CAIGDRATEAFF. Here the CDR3 DNA reads TGTGCCATCGGCGACAGGGCCACTGAAGCTTTCTTT.

The CDR3 here is CASSLGGRFPRGREAFF. CDR3 coding DNA: TGCGCCAGCAGCTTGGGGGGGAGGTTCCCCCGGGGTCGTGAAGCTTTCTTT. The J gene is TRBJ1-1, the V gene TRBV5-1, with D perhaps TRBD1 (5 bases). This CDR3 has 17 residues. Germline CDR1 reads SGHRS; CDR2 reads YFSETQ. Trimming removed 0 bases from V and 7 bases from J, with 22 bases in between.

The chain combines TRBV30 with TRBJ2-1, with 8 bases matching TRBD1. CDR3 size: 15 residues. V shed 1 base, J shed 2 bases, and the junction held 4 bases outside the gene matches. The germline gives CDR1 GTSNPN, CDR2 SVGIG (reference sequence). The CDR3 nucleotides are TGTGCCTGGAGTGCGAAGGGACAGGCCTACAATGAGCAGTTCTTC. Protein product: CAWSAKGQAYNEQFF.

This clone has just one count. The V gene is TRBV18, the J gene TRBJ2-2; TRBD2 aligns across 10 bases. The CDR3 contains 23 residues. Germline CDR1 reads KGHSH; CDR2 reads LQKENI. The J segment lost 0 bases and the V segment lost 3 bases, leaving 22 bases of the junction unmatched. In DNA form, the CDR3 reads TGTGCCAGCTCACCCCGACCGTCACAGGGGAAGGGACTAGCGCTCGCGAACACCGGGGAGCTGTTTTTT. The encoded protein is CASSPRPSQGKGLALANTGELFF.

This clone was seen only once. V is TRBV7-2 and J is TRBJ2-1, with a weak D call TRBD1 (6 bases). Per germline, CDR1 SGHTA and CDR2 FQGNSA. The CDR3 spans 15 residues. The V and J ends lost 8 bases and 2 bases respectively, with 16 bases between them. CDR3 nucleotide sequence: TGTGCCAGCGCTAAGAGGGGGATCACCTACAATGAGCAGTTCTTC. Translating it yields CASAKRGITYNEQFF.